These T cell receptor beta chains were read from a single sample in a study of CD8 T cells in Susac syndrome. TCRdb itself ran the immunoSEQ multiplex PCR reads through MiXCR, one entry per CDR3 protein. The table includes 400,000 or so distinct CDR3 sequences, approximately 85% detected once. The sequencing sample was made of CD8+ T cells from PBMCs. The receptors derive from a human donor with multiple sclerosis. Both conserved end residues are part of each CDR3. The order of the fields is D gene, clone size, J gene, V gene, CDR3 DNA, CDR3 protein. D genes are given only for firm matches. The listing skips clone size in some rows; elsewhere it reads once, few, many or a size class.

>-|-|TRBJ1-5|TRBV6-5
TGTGCCAGCAGTTACTCATCCCAAGACAGTAGTAATGCCCAGCATTTT
CASSYSSQDSSNAQHF
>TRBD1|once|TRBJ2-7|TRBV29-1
TGCAGCGTTGAGAGTTTTGGCCAGGGGGCCTACGAGCAGTACTTC
CSVESFGQGAYEQYF
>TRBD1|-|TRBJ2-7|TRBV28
TGTGCCAGCAGTCCCAGACTCGGGTCAGGGGGCAACGAGCAGTACTTC
CASSPRLGSGGNEQYF
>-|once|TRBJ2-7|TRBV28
TGTGCCAGCAGCCTACTCCACCGACACTACGAGCAGTACTTC
CASSLLHRHYEQYF
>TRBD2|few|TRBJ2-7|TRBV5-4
TGTGCCAGCAGCGCGGGGGTGGGAGGATACGAGCAGTACTTC
CASSAGVGGYEQYF
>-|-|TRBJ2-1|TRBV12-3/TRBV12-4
TGTGCCAGCAACAATTGGAGGGTTAGTGAGCAGTTCTTC
CASNNWRVSEQFF
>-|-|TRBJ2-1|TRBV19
TGTGCCAGTAGTCTCCTTGCCTCCATTCGAGATGAGCAGTTCTTC
CASSLLASIRDEQFF
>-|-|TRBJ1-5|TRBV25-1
TGTGCCAGCTCCGACAGCCTAATGAGTCAGCCCCAGCATTTT
CASSDSLMSQPQHF
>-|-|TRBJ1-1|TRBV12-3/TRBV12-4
TGTGCCAGCAGTTTTAGGGGCTTGGGGCTGGGATCGTCTGGAATCGCAGAAGCTTTCTTT
CASSFRGLGLGSSGIAEAFF
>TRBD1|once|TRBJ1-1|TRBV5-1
TGCGCCAGCGAAGCAGGGGGATGGGGTAACACTGAAGCTTTCTTT
CASEAGGWGNTEAFF
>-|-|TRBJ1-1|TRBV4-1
TGCGCCAGCAGCCAAGAGCCGGGGAGGGACACTGAAGCTTTCTTT
CASSQEPGRDTEAFF
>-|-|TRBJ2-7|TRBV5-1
TGCGCCAGCAGTCCGCCCCGGCCCTCGGGGCCAACACTCGAGCAGTACTTC
CASSPPRPSGPTLEQYF
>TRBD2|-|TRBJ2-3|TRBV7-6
TGTGCCAGCAGCTTAGCCCTTGGGACTAGCGGGCCGAGCACAGATACGCAGTATTTT
CASSLALGTSGPSTDTQYF
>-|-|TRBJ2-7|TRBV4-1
TGCGCCAGCAGCCAAGGCGGGGAGCTCTACGAGCAGTACTTC
CASSQGGELYEQYF
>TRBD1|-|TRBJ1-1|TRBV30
TGTGCCTGGAGTGTACAGACAGGGCTCCACACTGAAGCTTTCTTT
CAWSVQTGLHTEAFF
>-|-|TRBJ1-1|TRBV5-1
TGCGCCAGCAGCTTGGCCCGGGACCCTAACACTGAAGCTTTCTTT
CASSLARDPNTEAFF
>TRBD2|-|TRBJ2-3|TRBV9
TGTGCCAGCAGCGTAGCGACTAGCCCACAAAGAGATACGCAGTATTTT
CASSVATSPQRDTQYF
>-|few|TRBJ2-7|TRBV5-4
TGTGCCAGCAGTTTACATGGGGGCACCTACGAGCAGTACTTC
CASSLHGGTYEQYF
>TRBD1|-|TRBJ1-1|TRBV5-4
TGTGCCAGCAGCCCTGGGACAGAGAGCACTGAAGCTTTCTTT
CASSPGTESTEAFF
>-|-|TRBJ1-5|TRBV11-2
TGTGCCAGCAGCTTACAGGAGAATCAGCCCCAGCATTTT
CASSLQENQPQHF
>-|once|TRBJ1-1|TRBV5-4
TGTGCCAGCAGCTCCTGGGACGTCTTTCTCGCTGAAGCTTTCTTT
CASSSWDVFLAEAFF
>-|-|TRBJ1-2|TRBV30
TGTGCCTGGAGTGTAATGTTGGCAGTCGGGGGCCTCTATGGCTACACCTTC
CAWSVMLAVGGLYGYTF
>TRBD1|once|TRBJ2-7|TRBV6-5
TGTGCCAGCAGTACCGGGACAGGGGTCTACGAGCAGTACTTC
CASSTGTGVYEQYF
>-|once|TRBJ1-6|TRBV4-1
TGCGCCAGCAGCATCCCGATCGGGGGGTTACCCCTCCACTTT
CASSIPIGGLPLHF
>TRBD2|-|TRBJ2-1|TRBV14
TGTGCCAGCAGCCCTACAACCTTAGGGACTAGATGGGACAATGAGCAGTTCTTC
CASSPTTLGTRWDNEQFF
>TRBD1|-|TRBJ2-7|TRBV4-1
TGCGCCAGCAGCCAATCCGGGACAGGGGTAACCTACGAGCAGTACTTC
CASSQSGTGVTYEQYF
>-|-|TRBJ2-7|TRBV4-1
TGCGCCGGCAGCCAAGAACAGGGCCCGGAGCAGTACTTC
CAGSQEQGPEQYF
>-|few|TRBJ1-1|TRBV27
TGTGCCAGCAGTTTGAATTCAAACACTGAAGCTTTCTTT
CASSLNSNTEAFF
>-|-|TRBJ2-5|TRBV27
TGTGCCAGCAGTTTAGGTGGGACCTCCCAAGAGACCCAGTACTTC
CASSLGGTSQETQYF
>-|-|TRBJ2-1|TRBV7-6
TGTGCCAGCAGCTTATTTCCCGAGGGCGGGGTTGTGAGTTACAATGAGCAGTTCTTC
CASSLFPEGGVVSYNEQFF
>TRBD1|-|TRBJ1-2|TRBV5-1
TGCGCCAGCCGGTCAGGACAGGGAAATTCCCCTAATCCCTATGGCTACACCTTC
CASRSGQGNSPNPYGYTF
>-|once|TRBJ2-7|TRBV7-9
TGTGCCAGCAGCTTAACGGGGGATGCCTACGAGCAGTACTTC
CASSLTGDAYEQYF
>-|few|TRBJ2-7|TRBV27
TGTGCCAGCAGTTTCGGCGGGGACTCCTACGAGCAGTACTTC
CASSFGGDSYEQYF